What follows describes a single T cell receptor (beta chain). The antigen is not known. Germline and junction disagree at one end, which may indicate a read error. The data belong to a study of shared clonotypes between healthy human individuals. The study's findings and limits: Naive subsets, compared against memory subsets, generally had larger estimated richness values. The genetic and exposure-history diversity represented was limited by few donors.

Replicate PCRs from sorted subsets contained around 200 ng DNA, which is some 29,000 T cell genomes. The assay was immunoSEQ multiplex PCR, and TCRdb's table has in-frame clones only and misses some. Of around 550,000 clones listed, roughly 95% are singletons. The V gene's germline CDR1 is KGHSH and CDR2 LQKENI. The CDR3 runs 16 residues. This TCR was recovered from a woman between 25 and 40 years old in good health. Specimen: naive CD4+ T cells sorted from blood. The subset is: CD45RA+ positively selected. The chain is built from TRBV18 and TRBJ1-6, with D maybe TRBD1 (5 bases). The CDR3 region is CASSRSGGSFNSPLHF. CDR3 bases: TGTGCCAGCTCACGGAGCGGGGGGTCCTTTAATTCACCCCTCCACTTT.